This is a list of T cell receptor beta chains from one sample in a study of cytotoxic CD8 clonotypes in ibrutinib-treated CLL. Here immunoSEQ multiplex PCR was the method, and the copy in TCRdb shows in-frame clones only, minus some. The data show approximately 57,000 clones, with approximately 52% seen just once and about a fifth held by the top ten. Source: PBMCs, taken after 24 months of ibrutinib treatment. The receptors come from a human donor with chronic lymphocytic leukemia. Each CDR3 is given with its conserved first and last residue. A D gene is named only where the DNA matches it firmly. Clone size appears in some rows only: once, few, many, or a class for an expanded clone.

j_gene: TRBJ1-5; d_gene: .; abundance: .; v_gene: TRBV19; CDR3nt: TGTGCCAGTAGTAGGGACAACCCCCAGCAGCCCCAGCATTTT; CDR3aa: CASSRDNPQQPQHF
j_gene: TRBJ2-1; d_gene: TRBD1; abundance: .; v_gene: TRBV10-3; CDR3nt: TGTGCCATCAGTGCGATGGTCGGGACAGGGACCTACAATGAGCAGTTCTTC; CDR3aa: CAISAMVGTGTYNEQFF
j_gene: TRBJ2-2; d_gene: .; abundance: few; v_gene: TRBV27; CDR3nt: TGTGCCAGCAAGGAGAACATTTATAATCATCCCGGGGAGCTGTTTTTT; CDR3aa: CASKENIYNHPGELFF
j_gene: TRBJ2-1; d_gene: .; abundance: .; v_gene: TRBV9; CDR3nt: TGTGCCAGCAGCGTAGGACGAGGAGGGGTGCTTGGCAATGAGCAGTTCTTC; CDR3aa: CASSVGRGGVLGNEQFF
j_gene: TRBJ1-2; d_gene: .; abundance: .; v_gene: TRBV5-1; CDR3nt: TGCGCCAGCAGCTTGGTAGGGTCCGGCTACACCTTC; CDR3aa: CASSLVGSGYTF
j_gene: TRBJ1-2; d_gene: .; abundance: .; v_gene: TRBV6-1; CDR3nt: TGTGCCAGTAATATCAGGGCCTTAGGACATGGCTACACCTTC; CDR3aa: CASNIRALGHGYTF
j_gene: TRBJ1-5; d_gene: TRBD1; abundance: .; v_gene: TRBV28; CDR3nt: TGTGCCAGCAGTGCCCAGGGGGCAAATCAGCCCCAGCATTTT; CDR3aa: CASSAQGANQPQHF
j_gene: TRBJ1-2; d_gene: TRBD1; abundance: medium-sized; v_gene: TRBV28; CDR3nt: TGTGCCAGCAGCCCACAGGGGCCCCATGGCTACACCTTC; CDR3aa: CASSPQGPHGYTF
j_gene: TRBJ1-6; d_gene: .; abundance: .; v_gene: TRBV6-5; CDR3nt: TGTGCCAGCAGTCCATCCGGGACGGCGTATTCACCCCTCCACTTT; CDR3aa: CASSPSGTAYSPLHF
j_gene: TRBJ1-1; d_gene: .; abundance: many; v_gene: TRBV2; CDR3nt: TGTGCCAGCAGGCATGACAGGACGAACACTGAAGCTTTCTTT; CDR3aa: CASRHDRTNTEAFF
j_gene: TRBJ2-1; d_gene: TRBD2; abundance: .; v_gene: TRBV7-2; CDR3nt: TGTGCCAGCAGCGAGGGACTAGCCTACAATGAGCAGTTCTTC; CDR3aa: CASSEGLAYNEQFF
j_gene: TRBJ1-1; d_gene: TRBD1; abundance: .; v_gene: TRBV19; CDR3nt: TGTGCCAGTAGTATCGGACAGGTGGACACTGAAGCTTTCTTT; CDR3aa: CASSIGQVDTEAFF
j_gene: TRBJ2-7; d_gene: .; abundance: .; v_gene: TRBV4-2; CDR3nt: TGTGCCAGCAGCCAGGCCGGGACTCGATCCTACGAGCAGTACTTC; CDR3aa: CASSQAGTRSYEQYF
j_gene: TRBJ1-1; d_gene: .; abundance: once; v_gene: TRBV9; CDR3nt: TGTGCCAGCAGCGCCCGGGACATATTCAACACTGAAGCTTTCTTT; CDR3aa: CASSARDIFNTEAFF
j_gene: TRBJ1-1; d_gene: TRBD1; abundance: medium-sized; v_gene: TRBV7-9; CDR3nt: TGTGCCAGCAGCTACACAGGGGGGGTTCGTACTGAAGCTTTCTTT; CDR3aa: CASSYTGGVRTEAFF
j_gene: TRBJ2-3; d_gene: .; abundance: .; v_gene: TRBV6-5; CDR3nt: TGTGCCAGCAGCCGAAGACCGCGAGATACGCAGTATTTT; CDR3aa: CASSRRPRDTQYF
j_gene: TRBJ1-1; d_gene: .; abundance: .; v_gene: TRBV6-5; CDR3nt: TGTGCCAGCAGTTCGAAGTATAACACTGAAGCTTTCTTT; CDR3aa: CASSSKYNTEAFF
j_gene: TRBJ1-6; d_gene: .; abundance: once; v_gene: TRBV10-3; CDR3nt: TGTGCCATCAGTGAGTCGAGGGGGGCTGGTGATTCACCCCTCCACTTT; CDR3aa: CAISESRGAGDSPLHF
j_gene: TRBJ1-2; d_gene: TRBD1; abundance: .; v_gene: TRBV27; CDR3nt: TGTGCCAGCAGTTTTCGGACAGGGGAGAGCTATAACTATGGCTACACCTTC; CDR3aa: CASSFRTGESYNYGYTF
j_gene: TRBJ1-4; d_gene: .; abundance: .; v_gene: TRBV10-2; CDR3nt: TGCGCCAGCCGAGATGGGGGGGTGGCAACTAATGAAAAACTGTTTTTT; CDR3aa: CASRDGGVATNEKLFF
j_gene: TRBJ2-1; d_gene: .; abundance: .; v_gene: TRBV28; CDR3nt: TGTGCCAGCAGTTTATCGGGTTTGAGTTATGAGCAGTTCTTC; CDR3aa: CASSLSGLSYEQFF
j_gene: TRBJ2-5; d_gene: TRBD2; abundance: many; v_gene: TRBV11-2; CDR3nt: TGTGCCAGCAGCTTAGATCGGGTAGCGGGAGAGGAGACCCAGTACTTC; CDR3aa: CASSLDRVAGEETQYF
j_gene: TRBJ2-5; d_gene: .; abundance: .; v_gene: TRBV29-1; CDR3nt: TGCAGCGTTGAACATGGGGTTGAGACCCAGTACTTC; CDR3aa: CSVEHGVETQYF
j_gene: TRBJ2-5; d_gene: .; abundance: .; v_gene: TRBV6-4; CDR3nt: TGTGCCAGCAGTGGGGGGGTCCCTTCCAAAGAGACCCAGTACTTC; CDR3aa: CASSGGVPSKETQYF
j_gene: TRBJ2-2; d_gene: .; abundance: .; v_gene: TRBV5-1; CDR3nt: TGCGCCAGCAGCTTGACCGGGACTCCCGCTACCGGGGAGCTGTTTTTT; CDR3aa: CASSLTGTPATGELFF
j_gene: TRBJ2-3; d_gene: TRBD2; abundance: few; v_gene: TRBV6-1; CDR3nt: TGTGCCAGCTGCAGAGGACTAGCGTCCCTAGATACGCAGTATTTT; CDR3aa: CASCRGLASLDTQYF
j_gene: TRBJ1-6; d_gene: .; abundance: few; v_gene: TRBV6-1; CDR3nt: TGTGCCAGCAGTCCCGGGGAGGAGCGGAATTCACCCCTCCACTTT; CDR3aa: CASSPGEERNSPLHF
j_gene: TRBJ2-3; d_gene: .; abundance: .; v_gene: TRBV7-8; CDR3nt: TGTGCCAGCAGCTTCGGAGGCACAGATACGCAGTATTTT; CDR3aa: CASSFGGTDTQYF
j_gene: TRBJ2-3; d_gene: TRBD2; abundance: .; v_gene: TRBV7-7; CDR3nt: TGTGCCAGCAGCTTAGCGCTGGGGGGGGGCACAGATACGCAGTATTTT; CDR3aa: CASSLALGGGTDTQYF
j_gene: TRBJ2-5; d_gene: .; abundance: few; v_gene: TRBV6-5; CDR3nt: TGTGCCAGCAGCAGTCGGGGAAGAGAGACCCAGTACTTC; CDR3aa: CASSSRGRETQYF
j_gene: TRBJ1-2; d_gene: .; abundance: .; v_gene: TRBV7-2; CDR3nt: TGTGCCAGCAGCATCCTACCGAGGGGCGCAGACTACACCTTC; CDR3aa: CASSILPRGADYTF
j_gene: TRBJ2-5; d_gene: .; abundance: few; v_gene: TRBV15; CDR3nt: TGTGCCACCAGCAGAGATCGCCCCGGGGTGATCCAAGAGACCCAGTACTTC; CDR3aa: CATSRDRPGVIQETQYF
j_gene: TRBJ2-5; d_gene: .; abundance: .; v_gene: TRBV6-5; CDR3nt: TGTGCCAGCAGTTACCTCCCTACAGAGACCCAGTACTTC; CDR3aa: CASSYLPTETQYF
j_gene: TRBJ2-1; d_gene: .; abundance: .; v_gene: TRBV30; CDR3nt: TGTGCCTGGGAGGCCCGGTCCTACAATGAGCAGTTCTTC; CDR3aa: CAWEARSYNEQFF
j_gene: TRBJ1-2; d_gene: .; abundance: .; v_gene: TRBV6-5; CDR3nt: TGTGCCAGCAGGCGCGGGTGGGGCTATGGCTACACCTTC; CDR3aa: CASRRGWGYGYTF
j_gene: TRBJ2-7; d_gene: .; abundance: .; v_gene: TRBV27; CDR3nt: TGTGCCAGCAGTTTAGGGGACCCCAGCTTTTACGAGCAGTACTTC; CDR3aa: CASSLGDPSFYEQYF
j_gene: TRBJ2-1; d_gene: .; abundance: .; v_gene: TRBV6-1; CDR3nt: TGTGCCAGCAGTGGGGCGCTCAGTGGGGGGACCACCCAGGTTGGGAATGAGCAGTTCTTC; CDR3aa: CASSGALSGGTTQVGNEQFF
j_gene: TRBJ2-7; d_gene: .; abundance: once; v_gene: TRBV10-2; CDR3nt: TGCGCCAGCAGCATCACTAGTGGTGTCGGGAACGAGCAGTACTTC; CDR3aa: CASSITSGVGNEQYF
j_gene: TRBJ2-3; d_gene: .; abundance: .; v_gene: TRBV14; CDR3nt: TGTGCCAGCAGCCAAGGGGCGATTACGCAGTATTTT; CDR3aa: CASSQGAITQYF
j_gene: TRBJ2-3; d_gene: .; abundance: few; v_gene: TRBV11-2; CDR3nt: TGTGCCAGCAGCGCCCCCACACCGGGTACAGATACGCAGTATTTT; CDR3aa: CASSAPTPGTDTQYF
j_gene: TRBJ1-1; d_gene: .; abundance: few; v_gene: TRBV5-1; CDR3nt: TGCGCCAGCAGCCTGACTGGAGTGGGTTGGAACACTGAAGCTTTCTTT; CDR3aa: CASSLTGVGWNTEAFF
j_gene: TRBJ2-4; d_gene: TRBD2; abundance: few; v_gene: TRBV9; CDR3nt: TGTGCCAGCAGGGGACTAGCGGGCCTAGCCAAAAACATTCAGTACTTC; CDR3aa: CASRGLAGLAKNIQYF
j_gene: TRBJ1-3; d_gene: .; abundance: few; v_gene: TRBV9; CDR3nt: TGTGCCAGCAGCGTAGCTGGGACCAACACCATATATTTT; CDR3aa: CASSVAGTNTIYF
j_gene: TRBJ2-7; d_gene: .; abundance: .; v_gene: TRBV2; CDR3nt: TGTGCCAGCAGTGATGCAGGCTACGAGCAGTACTTC; CDR3aa: CASSDAGYEQYF
j_gene: TRBJ2-7; d_gene: TRBD2; abundance: .; v_gene: TRBV9; CDR3nt: TGTGCCAGCAGCCCTGGACTAGCGTTGTCCTACGAGCAGTACTTC; CDR3aa: CASSPGLALSYEQYF
j_gene: TRBJ1-4; d_gene: .; abundance: .; v_gene: TRBV7-9; CDR3nt: TGTGCCAGCAGCCTGCGGGACCATGAAAAACTGTTTTTT; CDR3aa: CASSLRDHEKLFF
j_gene: TRBJ1-1; d_gene: .; abundance: .; v_gene: TRBV28; CDR3nt: TGTGCCAGCAGTTTCCTTTCGGGACGGGCTTTCTTT; CDR3aa: CASSFLSGRAFF
j_gene: TRBJ2-3; d_gene: .; abundance: .; v_gene: TRBV29-1; CDR3nt: TGCAGCGTTTATTGGTCGGTAAGCGGGTCAGGCACAGATACGCAGTATTTT; CDR3aa: CSVYWSVSGSGTDTQYF
j_gene: TRBJ2-7; d_gene: .; abundance: once; v_gene: TRBV4-1; CDR3nt: TGCGCCAGCAGCACTCGTCTACAGGTGGGGATCTCCTACGAGCAGTACTTC; CDR3aa: CASSTRLQVGISYEQYF
j_gene: TRBJ1-1; d_gene: .; abundance: many; v_gene: TRBV27; CDR3nt: TGTGCCAGCACCCTGGACAGAACGCAAACCACTGAAGCTTTCTTT; CDR3aa: CASTLDRTQTTEAFF
j_gene: TRBJ1-3; d_gene: .; abundance: few; v_gene: TRBV6-6; CDR3nt: TGTGCCAGCAACCCTATTGCCGGAAACACCATATATTTT; CDR3aa: CASNPIAGNTIYF
j_gene: TRBJ1-2; d_gene: TRBD1; abundance: .; v_gene: TRBV6-1; CDR3nt: TGTGCCAGCAGTAAGACAGGGGGACTCAACCATGGCTACACCTTC; CDR3aa: CASSKTGGLNHGYTF
j_gene: TRBJ2-7; d_gene: .; abundance: .; v_gene: TRBV25-1; CDR3nt: TGTGCCAGCAGTGACCCTTACGAGCAGTACTTC; CDR3aa: CASSDPYEQYF
j_gene: TRBJ1-6; d_gene: .; abundance: .; v_gene: TRBV5-1; CDR3nt: TGCGCCAGCAGCTTGAGGGGTCCCAATTCACCCCTCCACTTT; CDR3aa: CASSLRGPNSPLHF
j_gene: TRBJ2-3; d_gene: .; abundance: .; v_gene: TRBV5-4; CDR3nt: TGTGCCAGCAATTTGGGTGGGGGGCCCACAGATACGCAGTATTTT; CDR3aa: CASNLGGGPTDTQYF
j_gene: TRBJ2-2; d_gene: .; abundance: few; v_gene: TRBV5-4; CDR3nt: TGTGCCAGCAGCTTGATTATGGACTACACCGGGGAGCTGTTTTTT; CDR3aa: CASSLIMDYTGELFF
j_gene: TRBJ2-7; d_gene: .; abundance: .; v_gene: TRBV6-6; CDR3nt: TGTGCCAGCAGTTATAACATTGAGGCGGGGGAGCAGTACTTC; CDR3aa: CASSYNIEAGEQYF
j_gene: TRBJ1-5; d_gene: TRBD1; abundance: .; v_gene: TRBV19; CDR3nt: TGTGCCAGTTGGGACAGACCAGGAAGCAATCAGCCCCAGCATTTT; CDR3aa: CASWDRPGSNQPQHF